One T cell receptor (beta chain) is described in this entry. These data are taken from a study of CD8 T cells in Susac syndrome. Germline V gene sequence: CDR1 SGHTA, CDR2 FQGNSA. The V segment lost 3 bases and the J segment 8 bases; nucleotides outside the gene matches: 4. The CDR3 runs 15 residues. Reverse transcription of about 0.45 to 1 ug RNA used random hexamers. Multiplex PCR with immunoSEQ amplified the TCR beta CDR3 across 54 Vbeta and 13 Jbeta. Each CDR3 protein gets one entry after TCRdb re-called the immunoSEQ multiplex PCR reads with MiXCR. The table includes about 90,000 distinct CDR3 sequences, around 96% detected once.

The sequence came from a human donor with Susac syndrome. The sample taken for sequencing was CD8+ T cells from PBMCs. This chain uses TRBV7-2 with TRBJ2-1; 13 bases align to TRBD2. The CDR3 DNA is TGTGCCAGCAGCTTCGGGACTAGCGGGAATGATGAGCAGTTCTTC. This translates into CASSFGTSGNDEQFF.